Detailed here is one T cell receptor beta chain. Its specificity is unknown. Only CD45RO-negative cells positively selected for CCR7 counted as naive CD8 cells, so terminally differentiated effector memory CD45RA+ cells were excluded. The data originate from a study of shared clonotypes between healthy human individuals. Study-wide points: Genetic and exposure-history diversity was limited by the small donor number.

Sequenced by immunoSEQ multiplex PCR; TCRdb stores in-frame clones only, minus some. The repertoire holds 2 million or so clones, with less than 95% as singletons. Input material: naive CD8+ T cells sorted from blood. The clonotype comes from a man younger than 35 in good health.

CDR3 protein: CASSVSTGGADTQYF. The CDR3, as DNA: TGTGCCAGCAGTGTGTCGACAGGGGGCGCCGATACGCAGTATTTT. V is TRBV6-1 and J is TRBJ2-3; 10 bases match TRBD1. Trimming removed 4 bases from V and 6 bases from J; junction bases left unmatched: 7. Germline CDR1 MNHNS, CDR2 SASEGT. This CDR3 region has 15 residues.